The present entry profiles one TCR beta chain with its context. This clonotype was detected only a few times. There is no known antigen for this receptor. No quality values exist for individual bases; no much larger clone is one base distant. CDR3 length: 13 amino acids, cysteine to phenylalanine. CDR3 DNA only is kept here, 39 bases in frame from base 1. Ends trimmed: V by 8 bases, J by 2 bases; bases unmatched to a gene: 4. CDR1 and CDR2 are drawn from the germline V gene: WSHSY, SAAADI. This record comes from a study of T cells in Graves' hyperthyroidism and ophthalmopathy (dated by TCRdb to about 2019). About the investigation overall: Peripheral blood samples were taken at the time of initial diagnosis, prior to any treatment. A discovery cohort of around 100 patients, roughly 45 with Graves' ophthalmopathy and about 58 with stable Graves' hyperthyroidism, was used to find distinguishing TCR V-J signatures. Prospective prediction of ophthalmopathy was tested in an independent validation cohort consisting of about 20 hyperthyroidism patients and over 15 patients who later progressed to ophthalmopathy. The 100 discovery patients were divided at random into training and test sets in a 7:3 ratio. The study also compared thyroid tissue and blood T-cell repertoires from about six Graves' hyperthyroidism patients. Once sampling was done, hyperthyroidism patients were given methimazole at a starting dose of 30 mg daily, whereas ophthalmopathy patients were given high-dose intravenous methylprednisolone. According to the paper, TCR Vbeta CDR3 sequencing was carried out on 120 to 150 peripheral blood samples, which came from fewer than 50 ophthalmopathy, approximately 78 hyperthyroidism and around 17 progressor patients.

The TCR beta CDR3 regions were amplified from RNA transcripts. The first round of RT-PCR for the TCR CDR3 was performed with the HTBI primer set and the Qiagen OneStep RT-PCR kit. Libraries were constructed in a second round of multiplex PCR, after which size selection and purification were carried out. Libraries were sequenced paired-end with 100 bp reads on an Illumina HiSeq2000. In the source study's methods: SOAPnuke was used to process the raw data, throwing out any read that contained adapters or uncalled bases, had a mean Phred below 15, or lacked an exact constant-primer or identifier match. High-quality paired reads were merged with COPE v1.2.5, and unique nucleotide sequences were defined as clonotypes. Clonotypes were aligned to IMGT TRBV, TRBD and TRBJ reference segments using MiTCR v1.1. The analysis included only V-J combinations with a frequency above 0.0001, which together covered over 98% of the repertoires. A TCS score was defined as the ratio of F50 (clonal expansion) to E x V (chaos), with BLOSUM62-based TCRdist applied between CDR3 peptides within each V-J. Welch's t-statistics and random forest reduced approximately 520 V-J features to about 12, which were used in a naive Bayes classifier (R e1071). TCRdb reprocessing: public reads trimmed at Q25 with fastp, clones called with MiXCR, in-frame beta chains kept. Entries that share a CDR3 protein sequence are merged under the most common genes and DNA. The V and J calls and clone size are TCRdb's, not the authors'. The sample yields about 620,000 distinct CDR3 sequences; around 15% were counted once. The top ten clonotypes cover 3.8% of the sample.

The study at large found these results: No statistical method was used to set the sample size in advance, and investigators knew the group allocation. Most expanded thyroid clonotypes (frequency above 0.001) were also found in blood, which suggests that blood repertoires may mirror thyroid immune responses. In validation, the model predicted progression to ophthalmopathy a median of approximately 6.6 months before onset, with roughly 68% sensitivity and nearly 75% specificity. Ophthalmopathy was separated from stable hyperthyroidism by a 13 V-J signature model, with over 85% sensitivity and about 81% specificity obtained in cross-validation and 80%/75% obtained in testing.

Graves' hyperthyroidism was defined as stable when no progression to ophthalmopathy occurred over 18 months of follow-up. Hyperthyroidism patients were aged 18 to 65 years and newly diagnosed, with disease duration of less than 2 months. Any patient with an uncontrolled infection, another autoimmune disease, pregnancy or lactation was excluded. Diagnoses relied on clinical symptoms, serum thyroxine and TRAb, thyroid ultrasound and orbital computed tomography. Ficoll-Paque density gradient centrifugation was used to isolate PBMCs from about 9.4 ml of fresh peripheral blood. Total RNA was extracted with Trizol reagent, and quality was checked on an Agilent 2100 Bioanalyzer.

The chain joins TRBV10-2 to TRBJ2-3; TRBD2 matches 7 bases in the middle. This clonotype originated in a woman in her twenties or thirties with Graves' hyperthyroidism. The sequenced material came from blood. The sequenced DNA is TGCGCCAGCCTAGCGGACCCCACAGATACGCAGTATTTT. Its translation reads: CASLADPTDTQYF.